This is a list of T cell receptor beta chains from one sample in a study of shared clonotypes between healthy human individuals. Sequencing was performed with immunoSEQ multiplex PCR; in TCRdb, only in-frame clones are kept and a portion is missing. The sample records over 2,000,000 clones, roughly 93% being singletons. What was sequenced was naive CD8+ T cells from PBMCs. Receptor source: a man aged 18-30 years in good health. Some clones in this sample may be carry-over from other donors' samples. Both conserved end residues are part of each CDR3. Fields, in order: J gene, clone size, D gene, V gene, CDR3 protein, CDR3 DNA. The D gene is left open where the match is weak. Clone sizes are given selectively: once, few, many, or a class where the clone is expanded.

TRBJ1-1 NA NA TRBV28 CASSFGLANTEAFF TGTGCCAGCAGTTTCGGCCTAGCGAACACTGAAGCTTTCTTT
TRBJ2-1 NA NA TRBV6-1 CASSEPGQLLDEQFF TGTGCCAGCAGTGAACCGGGGCAACTTTTGGATGAGCAGTTCTTC
TRBJ2-2 NA NA TRBV2 CASSGTSTPFTGELFF TGTGCCAGCAGCGGGACTTCTACCCCGTTCACCGGGGAGCTGTTTTTT
TRBJ2-1 NA TRBD2 TRBV4-3 CASSQGVRGVEQFF TGCGCCAGCAGCCAAGGGGTTCGGGGGGTTGAGCAGTTCTTC
TRBJ1-2 NA NA TRBV11-2 CASSLRSHVGYTF TGTGCCAGCAGCTTACGTTCGCACGTTGGCTACACCTTC
TRBJ2-3 NA NA TRBV27 CASSSRDTQYF TGTGCCAGCAGTTCAAGAGATACGCAGTATTTT
TRBJ2-4 NA TRBD2 TRBV7-8 CASSPGTSLGKNIQYF TGTGCCAGCAGCCCGGGGACTAGCTTGGGCAAAAACATTCAGTACTTC
TRBJ2-1 NA NA TRBV4-3 CASSQEPAGSSYNEQFF TGCGCCAGCAGCCAAGAGCCAGCGGGTAGCTCCTACAATGAGCAGTTCTTC
TRBJ2-7 NA TRBD2 TRBV9 CASSPGGTEQYF TGTGCCAGCAGCCCCGGGGGGACGGAGCAGTACTTC
TRBJ1-5 NA NA TRBV28 CASSFHGSGSPQHF TGTGCCAGCAGTTTCCACGGGTCGGGATCGCCCCAGCATTTT
TRBJ2-7 NA TRBD2 TRBV7-2 CASSWTSGRAVGNEQYF TGTGCCAGCAGCTGGACTAGCGGGAGGGCCGTCGGGAACGAGCAGTACTTC
TRBJ2-7 NA NA TRBV9 CASSGSPYEQYF TGTGCCAGCAGCGGGAGCCCATACGAGCAGTACTTC
TRBJ1-5 few NA TRBV7-9 CASSPEVRDPNQPQHF TGTGCCAGCAGCCCCGAGGTTCGGGATCCTAATCAGCCCCAGCATTTT
TRBJ2-7 NA NA TRBV28 CASSSTTEQYF TGTGCCAGCAGTTCCACTACCGAGCAGTACTTC
TRBJ2-7 once NA TRBV7-9 CASSLAWGGAGYEQYF TGTGCCAGCAGCTTGGCTTGGGGCGGGGCAGGCTACGAGCAGTACTTC
TRBJ1-1 few TRBD1 TRBV4-2 CASSRGQGRNTEAFF TGTGCCAGCAGCCGGGGACAGGGGAGGAACACTGAAGCTTTCTTT
TRBJ2-7 NA NA TRBV5-1 CASSLEQIYEQYF TGCGCCAGCAGCTTGGAACAGATCTACGAGCAGTACTTC
TRBJ1-1 NA TRBD1 TRBV27 CASSLQQGGAEAFF TGTGCCAGCAGTCTGCAACAGGGGGGGGCTGAAGCTTTCTTT
TRBJ2-1 NA NA TRBV30 CAWRDSPSPYNEQFF TGTGCCTGGAGGGACTCCCCGAGCCCCTACAATGAGCAGTTCTTC
TRBJ2-1 NA NA TRBV27 CASSYTGTEQFF TGTGCCAGCAGTTACACAGGTACTGAGCAGTTCTTC
TRBJ2-7 NA TRBD2 TRBV28 CASSFVAGDYEQYF TGTGCCAGCAGTTTTGTAGCGGGAGACTACGAGCAGTACTTC
TRBJ2-1 once NA TRBV30 CAWTVGSSYNEQFF TGTGCCTGGACGGTGGGGAGCTCCTACAATGAGCAGTTCTTC